Detailed here is one TCR beta chain. Its target is not known. This sample was taken from a study of T cells in localized non-small cell lung cancer. Regarding the study as a whole: Paired adjacent lung recovered a median about 60 of the top 100 tumor clones. Uninvolved adjacent lung showed the highest T cell clonality, exceeding tumor.

The V gene's germline CDR1 is LNHDA and CDR2 SQIVND (reference sequence). The J segment lost 4 bases and the V segment lost 6 bases, leaving 8 bases of the junction unmatched. The CDR3 runs 14 residues. The assay was immunoSEQ multiplex PCR, and TCRdb's table has in-frame clones only and misses some. Of roughly 40,000 clones in the sample, 81% were seen once. The V call is TRBV19, the J call TRBJ1-1; 7 nucleotides match TRBD1. This specimen consisted of peripheral blood mononuclear cells, obtained before any cancer treatment. The clonotype originates from a male donor older than 55 with stage II lung adenocarcinoma. This CDR3 is CASRDRSIFTEAFF. In nucleotides, the CDR3 is TGTGCCAGTAGGGACAGGTCTATTTTCACTGAAGCTTTCTTT. Combining the CDR3 with reference TRBV19 and TRBJ1-1 gives the whole variable domain DGGITQSPKYLFRKEGQNVTLSCEQNLNHDAMYWYRQDPGQGLRLIYYSQIVNDFQKGDIAEGYSVSREKKESFPLTVTSAQKNPTAFYLCASRDRSIFTEAFFGQGTRLTVV.